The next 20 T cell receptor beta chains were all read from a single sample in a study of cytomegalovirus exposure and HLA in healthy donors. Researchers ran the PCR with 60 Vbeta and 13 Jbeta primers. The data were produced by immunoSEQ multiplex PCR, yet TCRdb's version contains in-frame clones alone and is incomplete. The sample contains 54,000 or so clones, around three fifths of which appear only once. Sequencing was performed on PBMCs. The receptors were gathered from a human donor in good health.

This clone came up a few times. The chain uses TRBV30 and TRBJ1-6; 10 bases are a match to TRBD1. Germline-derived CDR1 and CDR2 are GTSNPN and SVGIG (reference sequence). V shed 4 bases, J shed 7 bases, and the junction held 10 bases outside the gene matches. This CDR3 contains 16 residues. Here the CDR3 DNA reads TGTGCCTGGAACCATTCGCCGGGACAGGGGAATTCACCCCTCCACTTT. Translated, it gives CAWNHSPGQGNSPLHF. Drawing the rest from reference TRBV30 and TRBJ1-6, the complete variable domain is SQTIHQWPATLVQPVGSPLSLECTVEGTSNPNLYWYRQAAGRGLQLLFYSVGIGQISSEVPQNLSASRPQDRQFILSSKKLLLSDSGFYLCAWNHSPGQGNSPLHFGNGTRLTVT.

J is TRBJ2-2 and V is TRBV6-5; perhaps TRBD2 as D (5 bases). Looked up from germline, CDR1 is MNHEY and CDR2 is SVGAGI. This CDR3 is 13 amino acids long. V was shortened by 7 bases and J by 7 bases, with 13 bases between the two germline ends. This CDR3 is CASTKPGGGELFF. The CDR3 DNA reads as TGTGCCAGCACAAAACCCGGAGGCGGGGAGCTGTTTTTT.

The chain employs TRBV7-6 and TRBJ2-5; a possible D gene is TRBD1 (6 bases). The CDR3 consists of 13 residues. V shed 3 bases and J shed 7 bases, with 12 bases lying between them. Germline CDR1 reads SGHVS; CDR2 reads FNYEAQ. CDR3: CASSFTGMGTQYF. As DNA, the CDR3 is TGTGCCAGCAGCTTTACAGGGATGGGGACCCAGTACTTC.

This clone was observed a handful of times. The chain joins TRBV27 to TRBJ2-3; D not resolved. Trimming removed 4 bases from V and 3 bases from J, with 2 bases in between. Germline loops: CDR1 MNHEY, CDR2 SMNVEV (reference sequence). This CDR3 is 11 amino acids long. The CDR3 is CASSSTDTQYF. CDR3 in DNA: TGTGCCAGCAGTTCGACAGATACGCAGTATTTT.

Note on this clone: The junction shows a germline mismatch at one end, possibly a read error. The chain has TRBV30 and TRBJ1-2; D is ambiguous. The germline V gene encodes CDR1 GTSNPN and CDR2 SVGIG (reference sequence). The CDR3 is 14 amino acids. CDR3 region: CAYLGGSSNYGYPF. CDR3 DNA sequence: TGTGCCTACCTGGGAGGTTCCTCTAACTATGGCTACCCCTTC.

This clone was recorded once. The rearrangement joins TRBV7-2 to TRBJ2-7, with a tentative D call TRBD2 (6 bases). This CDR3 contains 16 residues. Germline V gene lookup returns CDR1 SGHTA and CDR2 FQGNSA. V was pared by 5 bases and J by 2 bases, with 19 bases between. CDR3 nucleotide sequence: TGTGCCAGCAGCCCCCGGGGACTCGGGGGTCCCTACGAGCAGTACTTC. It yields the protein CASSPRGLGGPYEQYF.

The chain's CDR3 is CASRSTTSGGYYEQYF. The CDR3 region has the DNA TGTGCCAGCAGGTCTACAACTAGCGGGGGGTACTACGAGCAGTACTTC. The V and J genes are TRBV7-9 and TRBJ2-7, with 12 bases that match TRBD2. Per the germline V gene, CDR1 is SEHNR and CDR2 is FQNEAQ (reference sequence). With V trimmed by 6 bases and J by 3 bases, 9 bases remained unmatched. The CDR3 runs 16 residues.

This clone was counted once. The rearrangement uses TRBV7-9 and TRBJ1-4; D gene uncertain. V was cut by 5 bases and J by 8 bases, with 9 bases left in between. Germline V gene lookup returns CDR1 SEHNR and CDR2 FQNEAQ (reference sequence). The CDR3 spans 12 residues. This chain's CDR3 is CASSPPGEKLFF. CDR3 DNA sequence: TGTGCCAGCAGCCCTCCGGGGGAAAAACTGTTTTTT.

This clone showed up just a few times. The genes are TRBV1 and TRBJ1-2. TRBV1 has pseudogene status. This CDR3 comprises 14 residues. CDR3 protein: CTSSRRWGGAGYTF. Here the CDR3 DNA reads TGCACCAGCAGCCGCCGTTGGGGAGGGGCGGGCTACACCTTC.

CDR3 protein: CASSATGLVNQPQHF. The CDR3 DNA sequence: TGTGCCAGCAGTGCTACCGGTTTGGTCAATCAGCCCCAGCATTTT. This chain uses TRBV2 with TRBJ1-5; D gene ambiguous. The CDR3 totals 15 residues. V shed 4 bases and J shed 3 bases, with 13 bases lying between them. Germline V gives CDR1 SNHLY, CDR2 FYNNEI.

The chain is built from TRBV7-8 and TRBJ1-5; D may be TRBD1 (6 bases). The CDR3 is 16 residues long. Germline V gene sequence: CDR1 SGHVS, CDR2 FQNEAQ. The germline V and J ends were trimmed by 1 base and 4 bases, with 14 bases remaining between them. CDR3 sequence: CASSLVWTAKNQPQHF. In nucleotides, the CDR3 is TGTGCCAGCAGCTTAGTTTGGACAGCTAAAAATCAGCCCCAGCATTTT.

The CDR3 coding sequence is TGTGCCAGCAGCTCACAGGCCCAGACCAATCAGCCCCAGCATTTT. Its translation is CASSSQAQTNQPQHF. The chain joins TRBV7-8 to TRBJ1-5; possible D gene TRBD1, 5 bases. Germline loops: CDR1 SGHVS, CDR2 FQNEAQ. The ends were cut back, 4 bases at V and 3 bases at J, with 13 bases in the middle. The CDR3 extends over 15 amino acids.

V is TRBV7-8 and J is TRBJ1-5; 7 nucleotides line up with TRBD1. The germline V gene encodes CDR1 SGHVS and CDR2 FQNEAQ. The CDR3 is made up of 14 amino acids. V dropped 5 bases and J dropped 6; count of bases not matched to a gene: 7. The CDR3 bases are TGTGCCAGCAGCGTTACAGGGGTTACTCAGCCCCAGCATTTT. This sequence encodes CASSVTGVTQPQHF.

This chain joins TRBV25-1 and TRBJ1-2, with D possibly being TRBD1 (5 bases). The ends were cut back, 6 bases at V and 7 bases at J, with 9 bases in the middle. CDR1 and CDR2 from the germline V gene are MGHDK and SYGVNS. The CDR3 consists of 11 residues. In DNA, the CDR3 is TGTGCCAGCAGCCCGGGGGTTGGCTACACCTTC. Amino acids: CASSPGVGYTF.

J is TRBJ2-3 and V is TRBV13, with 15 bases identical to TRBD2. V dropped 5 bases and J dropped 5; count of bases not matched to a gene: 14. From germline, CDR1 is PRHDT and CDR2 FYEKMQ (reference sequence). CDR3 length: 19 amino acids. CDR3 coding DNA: TGTGCCAGCAGCATGTGGACTAGCGGGGGGGCCGGGAGAGGAGATACGCAGTATTTT. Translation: CASSMWTSGGAGRGDTQYF.

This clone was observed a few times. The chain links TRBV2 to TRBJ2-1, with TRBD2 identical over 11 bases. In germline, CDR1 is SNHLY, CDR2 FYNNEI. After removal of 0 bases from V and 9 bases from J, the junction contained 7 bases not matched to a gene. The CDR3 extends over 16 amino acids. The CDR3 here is CASSEAASGGISEQFF. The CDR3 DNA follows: TGTGCCAGCAGTGAAGCGGCTAGCGGGGGGATAAGTGAGCAGTTCTTC.

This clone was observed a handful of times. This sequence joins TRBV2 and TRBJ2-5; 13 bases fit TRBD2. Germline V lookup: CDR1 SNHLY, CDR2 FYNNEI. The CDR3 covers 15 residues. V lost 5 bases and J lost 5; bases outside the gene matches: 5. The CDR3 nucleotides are TGTGCCAGCAGTACTAGCGGGGGGGCCTCCGAGACCCAGTACTTC. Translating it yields CASSTSGGASETQYF.

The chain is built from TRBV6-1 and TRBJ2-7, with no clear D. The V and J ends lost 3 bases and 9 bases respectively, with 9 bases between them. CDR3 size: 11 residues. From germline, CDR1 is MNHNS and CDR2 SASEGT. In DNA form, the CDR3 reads TGTGCCAGCAGTGATATCGCCAGGCAGTACTTC. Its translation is CASSDIARQYF.

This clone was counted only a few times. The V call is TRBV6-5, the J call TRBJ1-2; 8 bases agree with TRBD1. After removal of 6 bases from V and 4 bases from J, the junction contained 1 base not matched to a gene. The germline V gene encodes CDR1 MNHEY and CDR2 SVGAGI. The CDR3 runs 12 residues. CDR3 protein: CASRGQVYGYTF. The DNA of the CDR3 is TGTGCCAGCAGGGGACAGGTCTATGGCTACACCTTC.

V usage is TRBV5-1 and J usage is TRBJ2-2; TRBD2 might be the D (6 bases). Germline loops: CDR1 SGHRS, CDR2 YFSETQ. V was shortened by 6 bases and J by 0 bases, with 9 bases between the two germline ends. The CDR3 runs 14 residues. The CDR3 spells CASKAGTNTGELFF. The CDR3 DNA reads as TGCGCCAGCAAGGCGGGGACGAACACCGGGGAGCTGTTTTTT. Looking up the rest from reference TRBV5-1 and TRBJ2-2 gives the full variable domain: KAGVTQTPRYLIKTRGQQVTLSCSPISGHRSVSWYQQTPGQGLQFLFEYFSETQRNKGNFPGRFSGRQFSNSRSEMNVSTLELGDSALYLCASKAGTNTGELFFGEGSRLTVL.